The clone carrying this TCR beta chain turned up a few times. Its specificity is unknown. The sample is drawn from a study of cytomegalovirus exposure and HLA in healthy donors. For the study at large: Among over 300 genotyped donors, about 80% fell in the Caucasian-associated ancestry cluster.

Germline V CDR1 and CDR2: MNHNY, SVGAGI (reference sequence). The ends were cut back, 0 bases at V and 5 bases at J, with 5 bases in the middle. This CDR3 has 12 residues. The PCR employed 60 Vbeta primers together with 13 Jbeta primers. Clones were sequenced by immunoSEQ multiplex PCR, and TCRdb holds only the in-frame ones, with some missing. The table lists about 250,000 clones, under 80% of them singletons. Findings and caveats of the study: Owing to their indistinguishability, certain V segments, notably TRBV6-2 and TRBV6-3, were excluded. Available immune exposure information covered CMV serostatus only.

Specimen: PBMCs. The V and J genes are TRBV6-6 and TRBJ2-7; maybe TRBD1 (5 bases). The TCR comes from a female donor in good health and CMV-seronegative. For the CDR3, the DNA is TGTGCCAGCAGTTACTCGGGGCACGAGCAGTACTTC. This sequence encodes CASSYSGHEQYF.